These 16 T cell receptor beta chains came from one sample sequenced in a study of control samples from healthy donors and cancer patients. Sequencing used immunoSEQ multiplex PCR; TCRdb keeps in-frame clones, though not all of them. The sample has 150,000 to 160,000 clones, approximately 94% seen once. The sequenced sample consisted of blood. These receptor sequences come from a middle-aged man in good health.

The chain joins TRBV5-1 to TRBJ1-1; no definite D call. Per the germline V gene, CDR1 is SGHRS and CDR2 is YFSETQ. The CDR3 has 14 amino acids. Trimming stripped 0 bases from V and 5 bases from J, with 11 bases between. CDR3 sequence reads: CASSLVGWGTEAFF. The CDR3, as DNA: TGCGCCAGCAGCTTGGTAGGGTGGGGAACTGAAGCTTTCTTT. Full variable domain (rest looked up from reference TRBV5-1 and TRBJ1-1): KAGVTQTPRYLIKTRGQQVTLSCSPISGHRSVSWYQQTPGQGLQFLFEYFSETQRNKGNFPGRFSGRQFSNSRSEMNVSTLELGDSALYLCASSLVGWGTEAFFGQGTRLTVV.

The chain links TRBV5-1 to TRBJ1-2, with 10 bases aligning to TRBD1. Germline V lookup: CDR1 SGHRS, CDR2 YFSETQ. The CDR3 consists of 15 residues. After removal of 4 bases from V and 2 bases from J, the junction contained 5 bases not matched to a gene. DNA for the CDR3: TGCGCCAGCAGCGGCACGACAGGGGGCAACTATGGCTACACCTTC. It translates to CASSGTTGGNYGYTF.

This clone was counted once. J is TRBJ2-7 and V is TRBV4-3, with D unresolved. Germline V lookup: CDR1 LGHNA, CDR2 YSLEER. V shed 0 bases and J shed 3 bases, with 9 bases lying between them. The CDR3 runs to 14 residues. The CDR3 DNA reads as TGCGCCAGCAGCCAAGATCAGTTGGGCTACGAGCAGTACTTC. Amino acid sequence: CASSQDQLGYEQYF.

The V call is TRBV28, the J call TRBJ1-5, with D unresolved. The CDR3 sequence is 12 residues long. From germline, CDR1 is MDHEN and CDR2 SYDVKM. V lost 2 bases and J 8 bases, leaving 7 bases between the germline ends. The CDR3 loop reads CASSLAPEPQHF. CDR3 nucleotide sequence: TGTGCCAGCAGTTTAGCCCCGGAGCCCCAGCATTTT.

The chain uses TRBV6-5 and TRBJ1-5; the D is unclear. There are 13 residues in the CDR3. V gave up 2 bases and J gave up 6 bases, with 8 bases separating them. CDR1 is MNHEY, CDR2 SVGAGI, per germline. The DNA of the CDR3 is TGTGCCAGCAGTTACACGGGAAGTCAGCCCCAGCATTTT. It codes for CASSYTGSQPQHF.

The chain joins TRBV7-9 to TRBJ2-7; TRBD2 is a possible D gene (6 bases). There are 13 residues in the CDR3. Germline V gene sequence: CDR1 SEHNR, CDR2 FQNEAQ (reference sequence). V shed 1 base and J shed 4 bases, with 8 bases lying between them. The CDR3 is CASSLGAGYEQYF. CDR3 bases: TGTGCCAGCAGCTTAGGGGCGGGGTACGAGCAGTACTTC.

The chain recombines TRBV19 with TRBJ2-3, with 9 bases that match TRBD2. Trimming took 3 bases from V and 0 from J; bases not matched to a gene: 4. This CDR3 comprises 16 residues. Germline values: CDR1 LNHDA, CDR2 SQIVND (reference sequence). CDR3 in amino acids: CASSILAGVSTDTQYF. In nucleotides, the CDR3 is TGTGCCAGTAGTATCTTAGCGGGGGTAAGCACAGATACGCAGTATTTT.

This clone was detected once. The chain links TRBV19 to TRBJ2-6, with 7 bases that match TRBD1. J was trimmed by 4 bases and V by 6 bases; bases with no gene match: 9. Germline CDR1 is LNHDA and CDR2 is SQIVND (reference sequence). The CDR3 is made up of 16 amino acids. CDR3 coding DNA: TGTGCCAGTAGCCCTTCCGGGACAGCCGGGGCCAACGTCCTGACTTTC. Its protein product is CASSPSGTAGANVLTF.

This clone was counted between two and nine times. One junction end does not reproduce the germline sequence, and a read error may be involved. The chain recombines TRBV19 with TRBJ1-2; 7 nucleotides line up with TRBD1. CDR3 length: 14 amino acids. Per the germline V gene, CDR1 is LNHDA and CDR2 is SQIVND (reference sequence). The CDR3 DNA sequence: TGTGCCAGTAGATGGGACAGTAGCAATTATGACTACACCTTC. Amino acids: CASRWDSSNYDYTF.

The V gene is TRBV6-5, the J gene TRBJ2-7, with TRBD1 identical over 7 bases. The CDR3 spans 14 residues. The V and J ends lost 4 bases and 2 bases, in that order; junction bases with no gene match: 5. Germline loops: CDR1 MNHEY, CDR2 SVGAGI. The DNA for the CDR3 is TGTGCCAGCAGTTTGGGACAGATCGCCTACGAGCAGTACTTC. It encodes CASSLGQIAYEQYF.

The CDR3 DNA follows: TGTGCCAGCAGCTTGGAAGGTGGGACAGGGGATCAGCCCCAGCATTTT. Its translation: CASSLEGGTGDQPQHF. The chain recombines TRBV5-5 with TRBJ1-5, with TRBD1 matching 10 bases. The length of the CDR3 is 16 residues. Trimming removed 0 bases from V and 5 bases from J; junction bases left unmatched: 5. Germline-derived CDR1 and CDR2 are SGHKS and YYEKEE (reference sequence). Full variable domain (missing parts from reference TRBV5-5 and TRBJ1-5): DAGVTQSPTHLIKTRGQQVTLRCSPISGHKSVSWYQQVLGQGPQFIFQYYEKEERGRGNFPDRFSARQFPNYSSELNVNALLLGDSALYLCASSLEGGTGDQPQHFGDGTRLSIL.

The V call is TRBV19, the J call TRBJ1-1; D gene ambiguous. The CDR3 is 14 residues long. The V and J ends lost 1 base and 0 bases respectively, with 6 bases between them. Germline loops: CDR1 LNHDA, CDR2 SQIVND (reference sequence). CDR3 coding DNA: TGTGCCAGTAGTATAGTGGGGATGAACACTGAAGCTTTCTTT. Protein sequence: CASSIVGMNTEAFF.

The chain recombines TRBV5-6 with TRBJ2-6, with D perhaps being TRBD1 or TRBD2 (6 bases each). Trimming shortened V by 5 bases and J by 0 bases, and 12 bases separated the two germline ends. The CDR3 is 16 residues long. CDR1 is SGHDT, CDR2 YYEEEE, per germline. CDR3 DNA: TGTGCCAGCAGGGGGGGCGGGTCCTCTGGGGCCAACGTCCTGACTTTC. This translates into CASRGGGSSGANVLTF. Full variable domain (outside the CDR3, taken from reference TRBV5-6 and TRBJ2-6): DAGVTQSPTHLIKTRGQQVTLRCSPKSGHDTVSWYQQALGQGPQFIFQYYEEEERQRGNFPDRFSGHQFPNYSSELNVNALLLGDSALYLCASRGGGSSGANVLTFGAGSRLTVL.

This rearrangement joins TRBV5-4 to TRBJ2-3; D call uncertain. Germline values: CDR1 SGHNT, CDR2 YYREEE (reference sequence). The germline V and J ends were trimmed by 4 bases and 2 bases, with 8 bases remaining between them. The CDR3 spans 13 residues. The CDR3 sequence is CASSPPLTDTQYF. In DNA, the CDR3 is TGTGCCAGCAGCCCGCCTCTCACAGATACGCAGTATTTT.

The chain couples TRBV20-1 to TRBJ1-3, with a tentative D call TRBD1 (5 bases). There are 13 residues in the CDR3. Germline CDR1 DFQATT, CDR2 SNEGSKA (reference sequence). The V end lost 3 bases, the J end lost 2 bases, and 8 bases lay between the germline ends. DNA of the CDR3: TGCAGTGCTAGTGGGGGGGCTGGAAACACCATATATTTT. It specifies CSASGGAGNTIYF.

Here the CDR3 reads CASSEEQGREQYF. CDR3 DNA: TGTGCCAGCAGTGAAGAACAGGGAAGGGAGCAGTACTTC. The J gene is TRBJ2-7, the V gene TRBV2; TRBD1 is a possible D gene (6 bases). The V gene's germline CDR1 is SNHLY and CDR2 FYNNEI. The CDR3 spans 13 residues. Trimming removed 1 base at V and 7 bases at J, with 11 bases between.